This TCR beta chain was identified during a study of cytomegalovirus exposure and HLA in healthy donors (dated by TCRdb to between 2016 and 2019). Background on the whole study: An earlier analysis of some 600 of the donors reported approximately 300 Gb of sequence data and 117 million unique TCR beta sequences obtained from approximately 180 million T cells. An early release covering 550 to 650 HLA-typed donors comprised 250 to 350 gigabases of sequencing data and tens of millions of unique TCR sequences. Of the roughly 400 genotyped donors, roughly 76% were placed in the genetic ancestry cluster associated with self-reported Caucasian donors. The study aimed to test whether signatures of past pathogen exposure could be identified by cataloging public T cell receptors. The study profiled the T cell repertoires of around 700 subjects by immunosequencing and related them to cytomegalovirus serostatus. Along with the approximately 700-subject first cohort, a separate validation cohort of about 110 different subjects was used. To predict cytomegalovirus infection status, the study combined high-throughput TCR immunosequencing, statistical association of individual TCRs with disease status, and machine learning. A later analysis re-analyzed previously published TCR beta repertoires from 500 to 700 donors and added high-resolution HLA genotyping to study TCR occurrence patterns. Rather than drawing on any new phenotypic data, the later analysis identified candidate immune exposures from TCR beta sequences and the way those sequences occurred across donors. In an earlier analysis of more than 550 of the donors, high-throughput TCR beta sequencing was used to judge whether each TCR beta V gene segment behaved as functional or pseudogenic. Alongside the repertoire data, information on donor age, sex, ethnicity and CMV serostatus was compiled. A later genetic analysis took genome-wide SNP genotypes for about 65% of the 666 donors and used that subset as a discovery cohort. Every repertoire in the discovery cohort had been generated on one and the same sequencing platform. Class I and class II HLA loci were covered by the typing at four-digit resolution. The number of typed donors differed by locus: roughly 620-630 for A, B, C, DRB1 and DQB1; 500 to 550 for DQA1; 606 for DPA1; and 450 to 480 for DPB1. Because of strong linkage in the cohort, four to six DR-DQ haplotypes were treated as single units for association and clustering. Across approximately 400 genotyped donors of the cohort, an average of about 220,000 unique TCR beta nucleotide sequences per donor were sequenced, and about a sixth of those sequences were non-productive. Paper-wide results and their limitations: Linkage disequilibrium might explain the correlated functional status among segregating V segments, but an unknown experimental factor could not be excluded. The classifier was reported to diagnose cytomegalovirus status with high specificity and sensitivity in both the original cohort and the validation cohort. In a later analysis, most CMV-associated TCR beta chains were found to appear HLA-restricted, with HLA associations seemingly driven largely by CMV exposure. The authors suggested that the approach could potentially be extended to other disease states and immunological phenotypes. Presence/absence analyses assumed roughly uniform sequencing depth across donors, an assumption that may not hold. When HLA alleles, especially DR and DQ, strongly co-occurred, TCR associations were difficult to assign to individual alleles. In a later analysis, HLA-associated TCR beta chains showed more clonal expansion and lower generation probabilities than non-associated chains that were equally common. Specific HLA alleles were associated with more than 15,000 TCR beta sequences at a false discovery rate of 0.05 in a later analysis. In vitro tests confirmed that a few of the cytomegalovirus-associated TCR beta chains recognize cytomegalovirus antigens. In a later analysis, several top co-occurrence clusters were reported to appear linked to parvovirus B19, influenza, CMV and Epstein-Barr virus. A cluster of highly shared sequence variants was judged likely to represent a technical artifact of the sequencing pipeline. A further reported finding was that TCR beta sequences accurately predicted the HLA-A and HLA-B alleles for most subjects in the first cohort. This cohort had only TCR beta chains sequenced, and the lack of alpha or paired-chain data limited which features could be detected. CMV serostatus was the only immune exposure information available for the cohort. Because HLA typing was missing for some donors at each locus, association tests included only the typed subset. A later analysis found that TCR association rates varied across HLA loci, with DRB1 alleles showing the most associated TCRs and HLA-C alleles the fewest. In a later genetic analysis, fewer N-insertions in productive TCRs were reported among donors in an Asian-associated ancestry cluster than the roughly 700-donor mean. Because counts were too low, about 18 rarely observed V segments, including chromosome 9 orphons, were excluded from the earlier analysis of 587 of the donors. Some IMGT-functional V segments, including TRBV6-2 and TRBV6-3, could not be distinguished by the 87-base-pair reads and were therefore excluded. V-gene and J-gene trimming of TCR beta chains was associated with a missense DCLRE1C variant in a later genetic analysis, and the association was replicated in an independent cohort. Most TCR sequences were observed very rarely across donors, whereas some public TCRs were present in many individuals. In an earlier analysis of under 600 of the donors, most TCR beta V segments were observed in productive rearrangements about 90% or about 30% of the time, broadly matching IMGT annotations. A total of some 180 TCR beta chains were listed by the study as associated with cytomegalovirus.

The cohort was made up of approximately 670 healthy bone marrow donors. All cohort members were sampled while nominally healthy, although unrecorded immune exposures were likely present. The donor was CMV seropositive and was included in the group of 290 or so seropositive cohort members. A peripheral blood sample was collected from each donor, and TCR beta sequencing was performed on peripheral blood mononuclear cells. Genomic DNA was extracted from the blood cell samples with the Qiagen DNeasy Blood Extraction Kit. This clone occurred a few times. Its specific antigen is unknown. The record has no base qualities; no much larger clone is one base away. Including cysteine and phenylalanine, the CDR3 has 14 amino acids. Of all the DNA, just the CDR3 is kept, 42 bases in frame from base 1. CDR1 and CDR2 are drawn from the germline V gene: SNHLY, FYNNEI. V trim: 7 bases; J trim: 6 bases; unmatched bases: 12.

The library was made by the immunoSEQ multiplex PCR assay. For the multiplex PCR, a mixture combining 60 forward primers for TCR Vbeta segments and 13 reverse primers for TCR Jbeta segments was used. A multiplex PCR assay on genomic DNA amplified the CDR3 region of rearranged TCR beta genes. Amplified TCR beta libraries were sequenced as 87-base-pair reads on the Illumina HiSeq System. The paper's data handling went like this. In a later analysis, some 80 million unique TCR beta chains were counted across the roughly 670 repertoires, and about 9.9 million of these chains were shared by at least two donors. Raw reads were error-corrected and collapsed into unique sequences with a nearest-neighbor algorithm that merged closely related sequences to remove PCR and sequencing errors. Alignment of CDR3 sequences to IMGT reference sequences was used to assign V, D and J gene segments. Each retained sequence needed at least a six-nucleotide match to both a V gene segment and a J gene segment. Rearrangements were called productive when the CDR3 lacked stop codons and stayed in frame with V and J; all others were non-productive. CDR3 was defined by IMGT convention, running from the second conserved V-encoded cysteine to the conserved J-encoded phenylalanine. In an earlier analysis of just under 600 of the donors, sequences lacking an unambiguous match to a single V gene segment were excluded. In an earlier analysis of some 590 of the donors, a V segment was called functional when productive rearrangements were above 56.7%, and segregating when the standard deviation between donors exceeded 5%. A statistical classification framework was built to diagnose cytomegalovirus status from the catalog of TCR beta chain sequences. In a later analysis, TCR nucleotide sequences were compared against IMGT/GENE-DB human TR gene sequences so that V and J genes could be assigned. A later analysis assigned CDR3 sequences and most-parsimonious VDJ recombination scenarios with the TCRdist pipeline. In a later analysis, every TCR beta chain was defined by the combination of its CDR3 amino acid sequence and its V-gene family, and reads without a unique V-gene family were dropped. A later analysis removed 550 to 700 highly shared, low-generation-probability nucleotide sequences to deal with suspected cross-contamination and a sequencing artifact. In a later analysis, a clonal expansion index was calculated for each public chain from normalized within-repertoire ranks of inferred template counts. A later analysis computed generation probabilities with a VDJ recombination model fitted to out-of-frame rearrangements, and checked the results against IGoR. A later analysis scored TCR-TCR, TCR-HLA and TCR-CMV co-occurrence with hypergeometric tests, applying a repertoire-size bias correction to TCR pairs. False discovery rates were estimated in a later analysis by permuting HLA or CMV assignments 20 times. A later analysis grouped co-occurring TCRs with DBSCAN, adding TCRdist sequence similarity when clustering within HLA-allele-positive subsets. Repertoires with fewer than 30,000 or more than 120,000 public chains were left out of co-occurrence clustering, as were five repertoires with anomalous nucleotide sharing. The clones in this table, taken by TCRdb from immuneACCESS, are in-frame only. Not every clone is retained; where verified, under half of the shortfall comes from an unresolved V gene, and the cause of the rest is unknown. That table is the source of V, J and clone size, and D and trimming were worked out from the DNA. The sample profile shows about 180,000 clones; approximately 80% of them were found once. The ten biggest clones cover about 2.9% of the sample.

The sequence is built from TRBV2 and TRBJ2-7; 7 junctional bases match TRBD1. The sample was PBMCs. This TCR was sampled from a woman between 45 and 65 years old in good health and CMV-seropositive. The bases read TGTGCCAGCAAGTCGCAGGGGGACCTGGGCGAGCAGTACTTC. Its translation is CASKSQGDLGEQYF. The full variable domain, completed from the reference TRBV2 and TRBJ2-7 proteins outside the CDR3, reads EPEVTQTPSHQVTQMGQEVILRCVPISNHLYFYWYRQILGQKVEFLVSFYNNEISEKSEIFDDQFSVERPDGSNFTLKIRSTKLEDSAMYFCASKSQGDLGEQYFGPGTRLTVT.